This TCR beta chain is from a study of spatial heterogeneity in lung cancer. In the study overall: Sequencing consistently turned up more beta-chain sequences than alpha-chain sequences.

Each CDR3 protein is one row after TCRdb ran MiXCR on the 5' RACE reads. Among about 92,000 distinct CDR3 sequences listed, roughly 12% were seen once. Time point of the sample: sample taken at primary tumor resection. This sequence originates from a male donor with early-stage non-small cell lung cancer. The sample here was PBMCs, taken at surgery.

This CDR3 reads CASSFRDRGGYTF. CDR3 in DNA: TGTGCCAGCAGCTTCCGGGACAGGGGCGGCTACACCTTC. The chain is built from TRBV7-2 and TRBJ1-2; 10 bases agree with TRBD1. Germline CDR1 is SGHTA and CDR2 is FQGNSA. The V and J ends lost 3 bases and 8 bases, in that order; junction bases with no gene match: 3. The CDR3 runs to 13 residues.